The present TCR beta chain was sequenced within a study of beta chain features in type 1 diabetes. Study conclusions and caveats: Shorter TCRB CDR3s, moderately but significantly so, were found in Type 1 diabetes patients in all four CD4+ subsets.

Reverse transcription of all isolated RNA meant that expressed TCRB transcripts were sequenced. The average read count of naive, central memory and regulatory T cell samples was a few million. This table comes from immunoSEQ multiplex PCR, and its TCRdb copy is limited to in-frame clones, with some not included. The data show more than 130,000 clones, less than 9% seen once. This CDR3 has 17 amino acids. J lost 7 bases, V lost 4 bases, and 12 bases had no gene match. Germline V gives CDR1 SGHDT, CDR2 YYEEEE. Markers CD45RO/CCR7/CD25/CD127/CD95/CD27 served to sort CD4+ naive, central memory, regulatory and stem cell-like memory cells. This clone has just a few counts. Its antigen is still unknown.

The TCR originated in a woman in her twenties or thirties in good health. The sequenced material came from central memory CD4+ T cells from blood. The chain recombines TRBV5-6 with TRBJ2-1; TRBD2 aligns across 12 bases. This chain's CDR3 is CASSGGYRLAGGNEQFF. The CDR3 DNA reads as TGTGCCAGCAGCGGAGGGTATCGGCTAGCGGGAGGGAATGAGCAGTTCTTC.